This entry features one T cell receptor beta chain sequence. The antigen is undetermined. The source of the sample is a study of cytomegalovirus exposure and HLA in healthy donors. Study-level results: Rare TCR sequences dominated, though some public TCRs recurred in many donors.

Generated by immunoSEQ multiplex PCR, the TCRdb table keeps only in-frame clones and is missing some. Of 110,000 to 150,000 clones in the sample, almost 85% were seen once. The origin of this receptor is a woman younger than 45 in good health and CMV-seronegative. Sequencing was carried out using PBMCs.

CDR3 region: CAISVGGGYGYTF. The DNA of the CDR3 is TGTGCCATCAGTGTGGGGGGGGGATATGGCTACACCTTC. The gene calls are TRBV10-3 and TRBJ1-2, with D possibly TRBD1 on 5 matching bases. In germline, CDR1 is ENHRY, CDR2 SYGVKD. The CDR3 runs 13 residues. Deletions cut 4 bases from V and 5 bases from J, with 11 bases between.